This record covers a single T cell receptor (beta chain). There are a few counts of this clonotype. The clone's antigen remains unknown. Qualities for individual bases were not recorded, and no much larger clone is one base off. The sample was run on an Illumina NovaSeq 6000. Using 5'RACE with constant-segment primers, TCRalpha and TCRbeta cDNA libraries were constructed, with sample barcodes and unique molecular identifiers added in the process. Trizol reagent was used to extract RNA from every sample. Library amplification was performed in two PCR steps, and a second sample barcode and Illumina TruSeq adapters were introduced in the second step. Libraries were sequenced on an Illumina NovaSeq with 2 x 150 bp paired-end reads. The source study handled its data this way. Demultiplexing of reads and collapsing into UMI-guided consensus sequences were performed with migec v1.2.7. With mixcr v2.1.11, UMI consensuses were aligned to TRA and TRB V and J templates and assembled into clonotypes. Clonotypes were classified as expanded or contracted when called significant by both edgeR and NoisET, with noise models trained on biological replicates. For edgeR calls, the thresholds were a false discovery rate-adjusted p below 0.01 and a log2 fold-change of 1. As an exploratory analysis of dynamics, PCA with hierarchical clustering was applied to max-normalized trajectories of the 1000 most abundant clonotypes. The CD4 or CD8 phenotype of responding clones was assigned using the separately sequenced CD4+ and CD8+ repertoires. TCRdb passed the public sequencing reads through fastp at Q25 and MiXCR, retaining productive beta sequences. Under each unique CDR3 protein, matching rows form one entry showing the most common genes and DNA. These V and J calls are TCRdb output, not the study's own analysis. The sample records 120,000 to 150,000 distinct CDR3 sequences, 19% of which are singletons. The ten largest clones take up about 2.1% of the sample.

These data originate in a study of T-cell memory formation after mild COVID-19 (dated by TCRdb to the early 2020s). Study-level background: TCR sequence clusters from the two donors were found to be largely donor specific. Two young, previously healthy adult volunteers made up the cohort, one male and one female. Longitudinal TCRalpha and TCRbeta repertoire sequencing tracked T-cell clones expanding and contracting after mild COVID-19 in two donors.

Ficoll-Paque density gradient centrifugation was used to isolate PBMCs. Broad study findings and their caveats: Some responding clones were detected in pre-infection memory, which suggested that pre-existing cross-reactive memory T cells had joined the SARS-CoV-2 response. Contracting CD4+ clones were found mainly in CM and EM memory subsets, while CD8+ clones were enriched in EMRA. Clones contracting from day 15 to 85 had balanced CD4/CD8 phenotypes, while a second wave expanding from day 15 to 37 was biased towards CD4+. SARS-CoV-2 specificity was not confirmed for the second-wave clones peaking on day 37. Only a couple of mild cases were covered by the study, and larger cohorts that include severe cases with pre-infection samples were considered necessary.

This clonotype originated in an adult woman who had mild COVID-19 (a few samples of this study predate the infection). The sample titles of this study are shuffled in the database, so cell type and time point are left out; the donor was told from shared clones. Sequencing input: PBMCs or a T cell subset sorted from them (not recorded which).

The DNA sequence is TGTGCCAGCAGTTTAGGCAGGGGAATCCAAGAGACCCAGTACTTC. Its amino acids are CASSLGRGIQETQYF. The rearrangement joined TRBV27 to TRBJ2-5; the D region possibly corresponds to TRBD1 (6 bases align). The CDR3 holds 15 amino acids from the cysteine to the phenylalanine. Left in the record is the CDR3 DNA by itself, 45 bases read in frame from the first base. From the germline V gene (reference sequence), CDR1 is MNHEY and CDR2 is SMNVEV. Relative to germline, V is 2 bases shorter and J is 1 base shorter, with 11 bases between their ends.